Presented here are 29 T cell receptor beta chains from one specimen sequenced in a study of blood T cell repertoires in COVID-19. Method: immunoSEQ multiplex PCR; TCRdb's copy keeps in-frame clones and lacks some. The table has tens of thousands of clones, 87% seen once. Source material: peripheral blood. The receptors stem from a man in his fifties or sixties with active or convalescent COVID-19.

This chain connects TRBV10-3 to TRBJ2-3; the D is unclear. V shed 0 bases and J shed 2 bases, with 12 bases lying between them. The CDR3 is 16 residues long. The germline V gene has CDR1 ENHRY and CDR2 SYGVKD. The CDR3 loop reads CAISESGAQNTDTQYF. DNA of the CDR3: TGTGCCATCAGTGAGTCAGGAGCGCAGAACACAGATACGCAGTATTTT.

The CDR3 bases are TGCGCCAGCAGCCAAGATCAAAGGACAGGGGGCGAGTTCTTC. It yields the protein CASSQDQRTGGEFF. The V call is TRBV4-3, the J call TRBJ2-1; 11 bases line up with TRBD1. CDR3 length: 14 residues. Per germline, CDR1 LGHNA and CDR2 YSLEER. The V gene end was trimmed by 0 bases and the J gene end by 14 bases; junction bases not matched to a gene: 6.

The chain carries TRBV9 and TRBJ2-2; TRBD2 agrees at 7 bases. The CDR3 loop spans 13 amino acids. With 2 bases clipped from V and 5 bases from J, the junction kept 0 bases outside the gene matches. In germline, CDR1 is SGDLS, CDR2 YYNGEE. CDR3 sequence reads: CASSVGGTGELFF. The CDR3 DNA is TGTGCCAGCAGCGTCGGGGGGACCGGGGAGCTGTTTTTT.

The CDR3 DNA is TGTGCCAGCAGCCCCATAGTTACAGGGTCCTATTCCTACGAGCAGTACTTC. This codes for CASSPIVTGSYSYEQYF. This chain connects TRBV7-2 to TRBJ2-7; D is possibly TRBD1 (6 bases). The V and J ends lost 5 bases and 1 base respectively, with 21 bases between them. The CDR3 is 17 amino acids. Germline V CDR1 and CDR2: SGHTA, FQGNSA.

V gene TRBV28 combines with J gene TRBJ2-7, with D possibly TRBD1 on 5 matching bases. CDR1 and CDR2 (germline): MDHEN, SYDVKM. CDR3 length: 13 residues. V lost 2 bases and J 5 bases, leaving 10 bases between the germline ends. The CDR3 coding sequence is TGTGCCAGCAGTTTAGGCAGGGTCGACGAGCAGTACTTC. It specifies CASSLGRVDEQYF. The full variable domain, rest sourced from reference TRBV28 and TRBJ2-7, is DVKVTQSSRYLVKRTGEKVFLECVQDMDHENMFWYRQDPGLGLRLIYFSYDVKMKEKGDIPEGYSVSREKKERFSLILESASTNQTSMYLCASSLGRVDEQYFGPGTRLTVT.

This chain uses TRBV7-9 with TRBJ2-1; no reliable D call. The CDR3 runs to 13 residues. The germline gives CDR1 SEHNR, CDR2 FQNEAQ (reference sequence). Trimming took off 2 bases at V and 9 bases at J, with 11 bases between the two ends. The CDR3 nucleotides read TGTGCCAGCAGCTTACCCAGGCAAGGTGAGCAGTTCTTC. This gives the protein CASSLPRQGEQFF.

The chain links TRBV24-1 to TRBJ2-5; 9 bases line up with TRBD1. From germline, CDR1 is KGHDR and CDR2 SFDVKD. This CDR3 region has 15 residues. J was trimmed by 2 bases and V by 2 bases; bases with no gene match: 2. CDR3 sequence: CATSDSGTGQETQYF. The CDR3 DNA reads TGTGCCACCAGTGATTCCGGGACAGGGCAAGAGACCCAGTACTTC.

The V and J genes are TRBV28 and TRBJ2-1; no clear D gene. The CDR3 is made up of 12 amino acids. Germline V gene lookup returns CDR1 MDHEN and CDR2 SYDVKM. V was cut by 8 bases and J by 6 bases, with 11 bases left in between. The CDR3 loop is CASLASGNEQFF. CDR3 bases: TGTGCCAGCCTGGCGTCGGGCAATGAGCAGTTCTTC.

The chain combines TRBV4-2 with TRBJ2-3, with TRBD1 identical over 10 bases. Germline lookup yields CDR1 LGHNA and CDR2 YNFKEQ. V shed 1 base, J shed 4 bases, and the junction held 8 bases outside the gene matches. This CDR3 comprises 17 residues. In DNA form, the CDR3 reads TGTGCCAGCAGCCAAGCCCCAGACAGGGGGCTCTCAGATACGCAGTATTTT. Its protein product is CASSQAPDRGLSDTQYF.

The chain carries TRBV29-1 and TRBJ1-2; perhaps TRBD1 as D (5 bases). The length of the CDR3 is 12 residues. Trimming took off 7 bases at V and 4 bases at J, with 13 bases between the two ends. Germline lookup yields CDR1 SQVTM and CDR2 ANQGSEA. CDR3 nucleotide sequence: TGCAGCGCCTACCAGGGATCCTATGGCTACACCTTC. Protein product: CSAYQGSYGYTF.

The chain is built from TRBV6-1 and TRBJ1-5; D call uncertain. The germline CDR1 and CDR2 sequences are MNHNS and SASEGT. With 5 bases removed from V and 5 bases from J, the gap between germline ends came to 7 bases. The CDR3 is 12 amino acids. As DNA, the CDR3 is TGTGCCAGCAGTTATTCAGATCAGCCCCAGCATTTT. Translating gives CASSYSDQPQHF.

The chain combines TRBV5-1 with TRBJ2-7; the D gene is possibly TRBD1 (5 bases). The CDR3 consists of 13 residues. The ends were cut back, 5 bases at V and 3 bases at J, with 12 bases in the middle. In germline, CDR1 is SGHRS, CDR2 YFSETQ. In DNA, the CDR3 is TGCGCCAGCAGACCTCAAGACAGCTACGAGCAGTACTTC. Residues: CASRPQDSYEQYF.

The chain carries TRBV13 and TRBJ2-3; 7 bases are shared with TRBD2. V lost 4 bases and J lost 2; bases outside the gene matches: 9. Germline V gene lookup returns CDR1 PRHDT and CDR2 FYEKMQ (reference sequence). CDR3 length equals 16 residues. CDR3 sequence reads: CASSSPGRGYTDTQYF. The CDR3 DNA follows: TGTGCCAGCAGCTCCCCGGGGAGGGGTTACACAGATACGCAGTATTTT.

V usage is TRBV3-1 (or the pseudogene TRBV3-2) and J usage is TRBJ1-2; perhaps TRBD1 as D (5 bases). V gave up 6 bases and J gave up 7 bases, with 15 bases separating them. Germline V CDR1 and CDR2: LGHDT, YNNKEL (reference sequence). The CDR3 sequence is 13 residues long. CDR3 loop: CASSPRVVGGYTF. The CDR3 nucleotides are TGTGCCAGCAGTCCCAGGGTAGTAGGTGGCTACACCTTC.

In its sample, this clone was seen a few times. The CDR3 protein is CASSLERATTEAFF. As DNA, the CDR3 is TGTGCCAGCTCACTTGAGAGGGCGACCACTGAAGCTTTCTTT. The V call is TRBV18, the J call TRBJ1-1; D uncertain. This CDR3 has 14 amino acids. Deletions cut 4 bases from V and 4 bases from J, with 13 bases between. The germline V gene has CDR1 KGHSH and CDR2 LQKENI.

The chain is built from TRBV6-6 and TRBJ2-1; TRBD2 aligns across 7 bases. This CDR3 region has 15 residues. The V gene end was trimmed by 2 bases and the J gene end by 8 bases; junction bases not matched to a gene: 9. Per the germline V gene, CDR1 is MNHNY and CDR2 is SVGAGI (reference sequence). CDR3 region: CASSYVASGPDEQFF. The CDR3, as DNA: TGTGCCAGCAGTTACGTGGCTAGCGGCCCCGATGAGCAGTTCTTC.

The J gene is TRBJ2-5, the V gene TRBV5-4; 7 positions agree with TRBD2. The J segment lost 5 bases and the V segment lost 0 bases, leaving 13 bases of the junction unmatched. The CDR3 consists of 17 residues. The germline V gene has CDR1 SGHNT and CDR2 YYREEE (reference sequence). The CDR3 loop is CASSLGLPAGSGETQYF. CDR3 nucleotides: TGTGCCAGCAGCTTGGGGCTCCCAGCGGGATCGGGGGAGACCCAGTACTTC. Full variable domain (outside the CDR3, taken from reference TRBV5-4 and TRBJ2-5): ETGVTQSPTHLIKTRGQQVTLRCSSQSGHNTVSWYQQALGQGPQFIFQYYREEENGRGNFPPRFSGLQFPNYSSELNVNALELDDSALYLCASSLGLPAGSGETQYFGPGTRLLVL.

The rearrangement joins TRBV28 to TRBJ1-1; 8 bases are a match to TRBD1. V lost 8 bases and J lost 10; bases outside the gene matches: 9. The CDR3 contains 12 residues. CDR1 is MDHEN, CDR2 SYDVKM, per germline. The CDR3 bases are TGTGCCAGCTCCGACAGGGGTTTGTCAGCTTTCTTT. Its protein is CASSDRGLSAFF.

The chain has TRBV18 and TRBJ1-5; the D gene is possibly TRBD1 (5 bases). Germline assignment: CDR1 KGHSH and CDR2 LQKENI. Between the trimmed V and J ends, which lost 3 bases and 4 bases, there was a span of 13 bases. This CDR3 has 15 amino acids. CDR3 in amino acids: CASSPGGGGNQPQHF. The CDR3 DNA reads TGTGCCAGCTCACCGGGGGGAGGCGGGAATCAGCCCCAGCATTTT.

The V and J genes are TRBV20-1 and TRBJ2-1; the D gene is possibly TRBD1 (5 bases). V dropped 6 bases and J dropped 12 bases, with 24 bases sitting between them. The CDR3 totals 14 residues. Germline loops: CDR1 DFQATT, CDR2 SNEGSKA (reference sequence). CDR3 protein: CSASPDPPDKGQFF. CDR3 sequence (DNA): TGCAGTGCGAGTCCCGACCCCCCGGACAAAGGGCAGTTCTTC.

The genes are TRBV6-2 or TRBV6-3 and TRBJ2-3; 10 positions match TRBD2. V was clipped by 3 bases and J by 4 bases; unmatched bases: 4. CDR3 length: 15 residues. In germline, CDR1 is MNHEY, CDR2 SVGEGT. The CDR3 DNA is TGTGCCAGCAGTTATGTTAGCGGGAGGTCAGATACGCAGTATTTT. This codes for CASSYVSGRSDTQYF.

This clone was seen once. A read error may produce the germline difference seen at one junction end. The V call is TRBV7-7, the J call TRBJ1-5; D ambiguous. The CDR3 totals 16 residues. Germline V gene sequence: CDR1 SSHAT, CDR2 FNYEAQ (reference sequence). This chain's CDR3 is CASSLARTRDCQPQHF. In DNA, the CDR3 is TGTGCTAGCAGCTTAGCTAGGACTAGAGATTGTCAGCCCCAGCATTTT.

The chain joins TRBV2 to TRBJ2-3; D perhaps matches TRBD2 (6 bases). Deletions cut 0 bases from V and 5 bases from J, with 18 bases between. Germline V gives CDR1 SNHLY, CDR2 FYNNEI. This CDR3 contains 17 residues. CDR3 sequence reads: CASSEARGRKRRDTQYF. Written as DNA, the CDR3 is TGTGCCAGCAGTGAAGCGCGTGGGAGGAAAAGACGAGATACGCAGTATTTT.

The chain joins TRBV30 to TRBJ1-5, with D possibly matching TRBD1 (5 bases). The V end lost 2 bases, the J end lost 2 bases, and 13 bases lay between the germline ends. Looked up from germline, CDR1 is GTSNPN and CDR2 is SVGIG (reference sequence). The CDR3 runs 15 residues. This chain's CDR3 is CAWSTGGIGNQPQHF. The CDR3 nucleotides are TGTGCCTGGAGTACGGGGGGTATTGGCAATCAGCCCCAGCATTTT.

This clone showed up just once. The rearrangement joins TRBV30 to TRBJ2-2; weak D call: TRBD2 (5 bases). Germline CDR1 is GTSNPN and CDR2 is SVGIG (reference sequence). This CDR3 has 14 residues. Trimming took off 0 bases at V and 4 bases at J, with 9 bases between the two ends. Here the CDR3 DNA reads TGTGCCTGGAGTGTTCTGGAGGTCACCGGGGAGCTGTTTTTT. Translated, it gives CAWSVLEVTGELFF.

V is TRBV29-1 and J is TRBJ2-1, with 16 bases fitting TRBD2. V trimming: 4 bases; J trimming: 4 bases; junction bases outside the gene matches: 4. CDR1 is SQVTM, CDR2 ANQGSEA, per germline. CDR3 length: 16 residues. The CDR3 region has the DNA TGCAGCGTTGCTGGGACTAGCGGGAGGGGATACAATGAGCAGTTCTTC. Amino acid sequence: CSVAGTSGRGYNEQFF.

The chain combines TRBV11-2 with TRBJ2-7; 11 nucleotides align to TRBD1. Germline V gene lookup returns CDR1 SGHAT and CDR2 FQNNGV. The CDR3 has 18 amino acids. The J segment lost 12 bases and the V segment lost 3 bases, leaving 22 bases of the junction unmatched. CDR3 residues: CASSFSGTGGSGSDAPYF. For the CDR3, the DNA is TGTGCCAGCAGCTTTTCCGGGACAGGGGGTTCGGGAAGTGATGCGCCGTACTTC.

This clone was counted once. V is TRBV6-1 and J is TRBJ1-2; 8 nucleotides match TRBD1. Germline assignment: CDR1 MNHNS and CDR2 SASEGT. V gave up 2 bases and J gave up 4 bases; unmatched junction bases: 3. This CDR3 is 14 amino acids long. The CDR3 reads CASSERTGPYGYTF. DNA for the CDR3: TGTGCCAGCAGTGAACGGACAGGGCCCTATGGCTACACCTTC.

V is TRBV24-1 and J is TRBJ2-5; tentatively, D is TRBD2 (6 bases). V was clipped by 4 bases and J by 3 bases, with 11 bases between them. Per the germline V gene, CDR1 is KGHDR and CDR2 is SFDVKD. CDR3 length: 14 residues. The CDR3 DNA reads as TGTGCCACCAGTGAGGGGGGACGGAAAGAGACCCAGTACTTC. It specifies CATSEGGRKETQYF.